This T cell receptor beta chain originates from a study of cytomegalovirus exposure and HLA in healthy donors. Despite likely unrecorded immune exposures, the donors were nominally healthy at the time of sampling. Use of 60 Vbeta and 13 Jbeta primers characterized the PCR. Clones were sequenced by immunoSEQ multiplex PCR, and TCRdb holds only the in-frame ones, with some missing. The sample lists just over 25,000 clones; under 70% were seen once. Per the germline V gene, CDR1 is MNHNS and CDR2 is SASEGT. The V end lost 10 bases, the J end lost 7 bases, and 17 bases lay between the germline ends. This CDR3 has 13 amino acids.

The source material was PBMCs. The receptor's source is a woman aged 50 to 60 in good health and CMV-seronegative. The chain recombines TRBV6-1 with TRBJ1-5; TRBD1 is a possible D gene (6 bases). The CDR3 sequence is CATTQGLGQPQHF. Written as DNA, the CDR3 is TGTGCCACTACACAGGGATTAGGGCAGCCCCAGCATTTT.